A single sample is the source of the 31 T cell receptor beta chains below, sequenced in a study of T cell repertoires in cytomegalovirus infection (dated by TCRdb to between 2018 and 2021). TCRdb names Illumina HiSeq 1500 as the instrument used. Using fastp trimming at Q25 and MiXCR clonotype assembly, TCRdb reanalyzed the public sequencing data and kept in-frame beta chains. Each record represents a unique CDR3 protein, reported with the most common genes and DNA among its rows. The sample has about 830,000 distinct CDR3 sequences on record, about 33% of them singletons. The ten largest clones add up to under 15% of the sample. The antigens these receptors bind are not known. This sample's treatment or condition label indicates: in vitro stimulation with specific CMV peptide epitopes to enrich CMV-specific T cells. Sequencing used cultured CD8+ T cells from PBMCs, obtained from culture after CMV antigen stimulation. The receptors were gathered from a human donor in good health (CMV status not recorded). Some clones in this sample may be carry-over from other donors' samples.

This clonotype has a handful of counts. As DNA, the CDR3 is TGTGCCACCAGGGCGGGGATCATCACTGAAGCTTTCTTT. Protein product: CATRAGIITEAFF. This sequence joins TRBV27 and TRBJ1-1, with a possible D match to TRBD1 (5 bases). V shed 10 bases and J shed 4 bases, with 16 bases lying between them. CDR1 is MNHEY, CDR2 SMNVEV, per germline (reference sequence). The CDR3 extends over 13 amino acids.

This chain uses TRBV27 with TRBJ2-2; D possibly uses TRBD1 or TRBD2 (5 bases each). The CDR3 is made up of 15 amino acids. Trimming removed 6 bases from V and 7 bases from J, with 18 bases in between. Germline V lookup: CDR1 MNHEY, CDR2 SMNVEV (reference sequence). The CDR3 DNA follows: TGTGCCAGCAGCCCCAACCTCGGGACCCTCGGGGAGCTGTTTTTT. It specifies CASSPNLGTLGELFF.

This clonotype was seen more than once but under ten times. V and J are TRBV28 and TRBJ2-1; D is undetermined. Trimming pared 3 bases from V and 4 bases from J, leaving 22 bases between. This CDR3 has 18 residues. Germline CDR1 reads MDHEN; CDR2 reads SYDVKM. CDR3 sequence (DNA): TGTGCCAGCAGTTTCCCATCTCTAAAAGAATCGTTATACAATGAGCAGTTCTTC. Translating it yields CASSFPSLKESLYNEQFF.

The chain combines TRBV5-6 with TRBJ1-1; tentatively, D is TRBD1 (5 bases). The CDR3 runs to 12 residues. Germline values: CDR1 SGHDT, CDR2 YYEEEE. V was pared by 4 bases and J by 7 bases, with 11 bases between. As DNA, the CDR3 is TGTGCCAGCAGCACCGACAGATATGAAGCTTTCTTT. Translation: CASSTDRYEAFF. The entire variable domain, with the rest obtained from reference TRBV5-6 and TRBJ1-1, is as follows: DAGVTQSPTHLIKTRGQQVTLRCSPKSGHDTVSWYQQALGQGPQFIFQYYEEEERQRGNFPDRFSGHQFPNYSSELNVNALLLGDSALYLCASSTDRYEAFFGQGTRLTVV.

The chain carries TRBV6-5 and TRBJ2-2; D not certain. Trimming took off 5 bases at V and 1 base at J, with 14 bases between the two ends. This CDR3 is 16 amino acids long. The germline gives CDR1 MNHEY, CDR2 SVGAGI. The CDR3 here is CASSHRSRWNTGELFF. The DNA of the CDR3 is TGTGCCAGCAGTCACCGGAGTAGGTGGAACACCGGGGAGCTGTTTTTT.

This clonotype turned up a few times. V usage is TRBV18 and J usage is TRBJ1-6, with 8 bases identical to TRBD1. The germline CDR1 and CDR2 sequences are KGHSH and LQKENI. The CDR3 runs to 15 residues. V was clipped by 1 base and J by 8 bases; unmatched bases: 4. Here the CDR3 reads CASSPRFRGHSPLHF. CDR3 DNA: TGTGCCAGCTCACCACGGTTCAGGGGGCATTCACCCCTCCACTTT.

The table lists this clonotype with many counts. This chain joins TRBV12-3 or TRBV12-4 and TRBJ1-2, with D unclear. The V gene lost 8 bases and the J gene lost 5 bases, with 18 bases spanning the gap. CDR3 size: 14 residues. The CDR3 DNA is TGTGCCAGCCTCACAGAGTCTGATTGGTATGGCTACACCTTC. Amino acids: CASLTESDWYGYTF.

The rearrangement joins TRBV12-5 to TRBJ1-1; D is uncertain. Trimming stripped 10 bases from V and 1 base from J, with 16 bases between. The CDR3 sequence is 14 residues long. The V gene's germline CDR1 is LGHNT and CDR2 FRNRAP. For the CDR3, the DNA is TGTGCTACTACGGGCCCATTTGCGAACACTGAAGCTTTCTTT. It yields the protein CATTGPFANTEAFF.

The chain carries TRBV27 and TRBJ1-5; D ambiguous. Trimming left V 3 bases short and J 5 bases short, with 14 bases between. Germline lookup yields CDR1 MNHEY and CDR2 SMNVEV (reference sequence). This CDR3 has 15 amino acids. The CDR3 coding sequence is TGTGCCAGCAGTTTCCGACGGGGAGGCGATCAGCCCCAGCATTTT. It translates to CASSFRRGGDQPQHF.

The chain couples TRBV6-2 or TRBV6-3 to TRBJ1-2; no reliable D call. Germline V gives CDR1 MNHEY, CDR2 SVGEGT. This CDR3 is built from 15 residues. Deletions cut 0 bases from V and 1 base from J, with 9 bases between. The CDR3 reads CASSYSPRINYGYTF. CDR3 sequence (DNA): TGTGCCAGCAGTTACTCGCCTCGGATTAACTATGGCTACACCTTC.

This clonotype appeared a single time. The chain has TRBV28 and TRBJ1-1; D remains ambiguous. From germline, CDR1 is MDHEN and CDR2 SYDVKM. This CDR3 has 16 amino acids. V was cut by 6 bases and J by 4 bases, with 21 bases left in between. In nucleotides, the CDR3 is TGTGCCAGCAGAACCCCGTACTATAGGTTGGGCACTGAAGCTTTCTTT. Its translation: CASRTPYYRLGTEAFF.

This clonotype appeared a few times. V is TRBV7-9 and J is TRBJ2-6; no firm D call. The V gene's germline CDR1 is SEHNR and CDR2 FQNEAQ (reference sequence). The CDR3 is 18 amino acids. With 5 bases removed from V and 1 base from J, the gap between germline ends came to 18 bases. The CDR3 loop reads CASSRLVPPLSGANVLTF. The CDR3 bases are TGTGCCAGCAGCCGTTTGGTTCCTCCCTTGTCTGGGGCCAACGTCCTGACTTTC.

The gene calls are TRBV6-2 or TRBV6-3 and TRBJ2-5; 8 nucleotides line up with TRBD1. The CDR3 consists of 14 residues. Trimming cost V 2 bases and J 6 bases; bases outside gene matches: 5. The germline V gene encodes CDR1 MNHEY and CDR2 SVGEGT. The CDR3: CASSYAGQGQTQYF. Written as DNA, the CDR3 is TGTGCCAGCAGTTACGCCGGACAGGGACAGACCCAGTACTTC.

This chain links TRBV7-6 with TRBJ1-5, with 7 positions matching TRBD1. The V and J ends lost 5 bases and 7 bases, in that order; junction bases with no gene match: 11. The CDR3 has 15 amino acids. CDR1 is SGHVS, CDR2 FNYEAQ, per germline. CDR3 nucleotide sequence: TGTGCCAGCAGCGCCTCAGGGGGGCACGACCAGCCCCAGCATTTT. Residues: CASSASGGHDQPQHF.

This clonotype was seen ten or more times. V and J are TRBV7-2 and TRBJ2-4; D is ambiguous. Trimming removed 2 bases from V and 7 bases from J, with 3 bases in between. This CDR3 is 11 amino acids long. From germline, CDR1 is SGHTA and CDR2 FQGNSA. The CDR3 region is CASSLTNIQYF. The CDR3 DNA sequence: TGTGCCAGCAGCTTAACGAACATTCAGTACTTC.

This sequence joins TRBV4-3 and TRBJ1-3; no firm D call. V lost 4 bases, J lost 4 bases, and 20 bases lay in between. CDR3 size: 17 residues. Per germline, CDR1 LGHNA and CDR2 YSLEER. The CDR3 here is CASSPSLPGGSGNTIYF. Written as DNA, the CDR3 is TGCGCCAGCAGCCCTTCCTTGCCAGGCGGGTCAGGAAACACCATATATTTT.

V and J are TRBV27 and TRBJ2-7; D is unresolved. Per the germline V gene, CDR1 is MNHEY and CDR2 is SMNVEV (reference sequence). CDR3 length: 16 amino acids. Trimming removed 0 bases at V and 2 bases at J, with 14 bases between. This CDR3 reads CASSLSWPDGAYEQYF. In DNA, the CDR3 is TGTGCCAGCAGTTTATCGTGGCCAGATGGGGCCTACGAGCAGTACTTC.

The genes are TRBV12-3 or TRBV12-4 and TRBJ1-5, with a weak D call TRBD1 (5 bases). The CDR3 loop spans 13 amino acids. The V end was cut by 6 bases, the J end by 6 bases, with 12 bases between. The CDR3 protein is CASRPGLGQPQHF. The CDR3, as DNA: TGTGCCAGCAGGCCAGGGTTGGGTCAGCCCCAGCATTTT.

This clonotype has more than one count but fewer than ten. V gene TRBV7-9 combines with J gene TRBJ1-5; 8 bases match TRBD1. V was clipped by 2 bases and J by 3 bases; unmatched bases: 6. CDR1 is SEHNR and CDR2 is FQNEAQ in the germline V gene (reference sequence). The CDR3 extends over 16 amino acids. DNA of the CDR3: TGTGCCAGCAGCTTAAGCCACAGGGGGATCAATCAGCCCCAGCATTTT. It translates to CASSLSHRGINQPQHF.

Remarks on this clonotype: The junction shows a germline mismatch at one end, possibly a read error. The genes are TRBV6-6 and TRBJ1-1; D call uncertain. The CDR3 has 15 amino acids. Germline values: CDR1 MNHNY, CDR2 SVGAGI (reference sequence). Here the CDR3 DNA reads TGTGTCAGCAGTTACGATGGGGAGTCGTGGACTGAAGCTTTCTTT. Its translation: CVSSYDGESWTEAFF.

In its sample, this clonotype was seen a few times. The rearrangement links TRBV5-5 to TRBJ2-5; TRBD2 is a possible D gene (6 bases). Germline V CDR1 and CDR2: SGHKS, YYEKEE (reference sequence). Trimming pared 2 bases from V and 4 bases from J, leaving 18 bases between. The CDR3 totals 16 residues. CDR3 DNA sequence: TGTGCCAGCAGCTTTTACCCCGGGAGCGAGGGAGAGACCCAGTACTTC. It codes for CASSFYPGSEGETQYF.

This chain connects TRBV4-1 to TRBJ1-6; no clear D. The CDR3 loop spans 15 amino acids. Germline lookup yields CDR1 MGHRA and CDR2 YSYEKL. The V and J ends lost 4 bases and 5 bases respectively, with 12 bases between them. The CDR3 DNA follows: TGCGCCAGCAGCCCGTGGGCCGACGATAATTCACCCCTCCACTTT. Protein: CASSPWADDNSPLHF.

This chain uses TRBV5-4 with TRBJ2-5; a weak D match, TRBD2 (5 bases). Looked up from germline, CDR1 is SGHNT and CDR2 is YYREEE (reference sequence). The CDR3 extends over 14 amino acids. V lost 3 bases, J lost 4 bases, and 13 bases lay in between. The CDR3 DNA follows: TGTGCCAGCAGCTCCGCGGAGGAGCTAGAGACCCAGTACTTC. It codes for CASSSAEELETQYF. The variable domain in full, with the rest retrieved from reference TRBV5-4 and TRBJ2-5, is ETGVTQSPTHLIKTRGQQVTLRCSSQSGHNTVSWYQQALGQGPQFIFQYYREEENGRGNFPPRFSGLQFPNYSSELNVNALELDDSALYLCASSSAEELETQYFGPGTRLLVL.

This clonotype was counted at least ten times. This rearrangement joins TRBV7-8 to TRBJ1-1; D gene ambiguous. V lost 5 bases and J lost 2, with 9 bases in between. Germline CDR1 reads SGHVS; CDR2 reads FQNEAQ. The CDR3 covers 13 residues. In nucleotides, the CDR3 is TGTGCCAGCAGCCGTGACACTAACACTGAAGCTTTCTTT. It codes for CASSRDTNTEAFF.

The rearrangement joins TRBV7-6 to TRBJ2-1; TRBD1 or TRBD2 may be the D gene (5 bases each). CDR3 length: 16 amino acids. The V end was cut by 1 base, the J end by 2 bases, with 12 bases between. From germline, CDR1 is SGHVS and CDR2 FNYEAQ. CDR3 in amino acids: CASSLGGVRTYNEQFF. CDR3 nucleotide sequence: TGTGCCAGCAGCTTAGGAGGGGTAAGAACCTACAATGAGCAGTTCTTC.

V usage is TRBV5-6 and J usage is TRBJ1-4; weak D call: TRBD1 (5 bases). With 0 bases removed from V and 0 bases from J, the gap between germline ends came to 15 bases. CDR1 is SGHDT, CDR2 YYEEEE, per germline. The CDR3 runs to 18 residues. The DNA of the CDR3 is TGTGCCAGCAGCTTGGAAGGCCCGGGACTTGCAACTAATGAAAAACTGTTTTTT. It encodes CASSLEGPGLATNEKLFF. The full variable domain, with the rest looked up from reference TRBV5-6 and TRBJ1-4, is DAGVTQSPTHLIKTRGQQVTLRCSPKSGHDTVSWYQQALGQGPQFIFQYYEEEERQRGNFPDRFSGHQFPNYSSELNVNALLLGDSALYLCASSLEGPGLATNEKLFFGSGTQLSVL.

This clonotype was picked up one time. The chain combines TRBV9 with TRBJ1-2; D is undetermined. There are 13 residues in the CDR3. Trimming removed 4 bases from V and 2 bases from J, with 9 bases in between. Germline assignment: CDR1 SGDLS and CDR2 YYNGEE. The CDR3 nucleotides read TGTGCCAGCAGCATCTCCCGCAACTATGGCTACACCTTC. Protein: CASSISRNYGYTF. Combining the CDR3 with reference TRBV9 and TRBJ1-2 gives the whole variable domain DSGVTQTPKHLITATGQRVTLRCSPRSGDLSVYWYQQSLDQGLQFLIQYYNGEERAKGNILERFSAQQFPDLHSELNLSSLELGDSALYFCASSISRNYGYTFGSGTRLTVV.

The rearrangement links TRBV7-8 to TRBJ1-5; no reliable D call. The CDR3 has 15 residues. Germline assignment: CDR1 SGHVS and CDR2 FQNEAQ. Trimming left V 3 bases short and J 3 bases short, with 12 bases between. This CDR3 is CASSFSRSVNQPQHF. The DNA of the CDR3 is TGTGCCAGCAGCTTTTCCAGGTCTGTCAATCAGCCCCAGCATTTT.

As regards this clonotype: The junction shows a germline mismatch at one end, possibly a read error. The chain recombines TRBV7-2 with TRBJ2-2, with D tentatively TRBD1 or TRBD2 (5 bases each). Germline values: CDR1 SGHTA, CDR2 FQGNSA. The CDR3 length is 16 residues. CDR3 residues: CASSLSPEGSTGELFF. In DNA form, the CDR3 reads TGTGCCAGCAGCTTATCCCCCGAGGGGAGCACCGGGGAGTTGTTTTTT.

The chain uses TRBV12-3 or TRBV12-4 and TRBJ2-1; 14 bases agree with TRBD2. V was pared by 5 bases and J by 12 bases, with 3 bases of the junction left unmatched. The CDR3 is 13 residues long. CDR3 DNA: TGTGCCAGCAGTGTGGGACTAGCGGGGGTGCAGTTCTTC. Its translation is CASSVGLAGVQFF.

This clonotype was seen many times. The chain recombines TRBV7-2 with TRBJ2-6; tentatively, D is TRBD2 (6 bases). Germline lookup yields CDR1 SGHTA and CDR2 FQGNSA. The CDR3 extends over 17 amino acids. The V and J ends lost 4 bases and 8 bases respectively, with 21 bases between them. CDR3 sequence (DNA): TGTGCCAGCAGCTCGAGAGGGGAGGTTTACCGCTCCAACGTCCTGACTTTC. As protein: CASSSRGEVYRSNVLTF.